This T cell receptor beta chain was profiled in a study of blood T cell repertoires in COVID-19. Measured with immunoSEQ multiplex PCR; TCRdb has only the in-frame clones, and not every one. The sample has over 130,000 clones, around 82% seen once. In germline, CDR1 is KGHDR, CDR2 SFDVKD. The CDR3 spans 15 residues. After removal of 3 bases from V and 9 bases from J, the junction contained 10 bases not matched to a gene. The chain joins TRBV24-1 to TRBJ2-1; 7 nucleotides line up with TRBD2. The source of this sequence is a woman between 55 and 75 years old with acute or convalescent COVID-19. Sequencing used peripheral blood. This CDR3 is CATSDPIAGELEQFF. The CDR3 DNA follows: TGTGCCACCAGTGATCCAATAGCGGGTGAACTTGAGCAGTTCTTC.